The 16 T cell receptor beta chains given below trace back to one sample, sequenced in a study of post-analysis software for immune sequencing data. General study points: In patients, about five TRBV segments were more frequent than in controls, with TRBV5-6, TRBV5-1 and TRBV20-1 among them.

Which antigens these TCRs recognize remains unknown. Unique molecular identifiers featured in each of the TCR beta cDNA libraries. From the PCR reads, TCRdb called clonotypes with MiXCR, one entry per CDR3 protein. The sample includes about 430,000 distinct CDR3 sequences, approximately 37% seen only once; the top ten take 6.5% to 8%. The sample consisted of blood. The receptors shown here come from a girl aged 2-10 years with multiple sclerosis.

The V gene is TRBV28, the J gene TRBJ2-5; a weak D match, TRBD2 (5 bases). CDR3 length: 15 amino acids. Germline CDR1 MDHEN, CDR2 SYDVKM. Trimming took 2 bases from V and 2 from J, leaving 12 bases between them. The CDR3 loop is CASSLRQEDQETQYF. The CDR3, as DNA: TGTGCCAGCAGTTTACGGCAGGAGGATCAAGAGACCCAGTACTTC.

The CDR3 DNA sequence: TGTGCCAGCAGCTCAGCTTTAGGACAGGGAAGGCTTGGTAATTCACCCCTCCACTTT. Amino acid sequence: CASSSALGQGRLGNSPLHF. This chain joins TRBV5-5 and TRBJ1-6, with 8 bases identical to TRBD1. The CDR3 has 19 amino acids. V gave up 3 bases and J gave up 6 bases; unmatched junction bases: 17. Germline CDR1 reads SGHKS; CDR2 reads YYEKEE (reference sequence).

The CDR3 nucleotides are TGTGCCAGCAGTCCGACAGAATTATCATCTATTGACTCCTACAATGAGCAGTTCTTC. It translates to CASSPTELSSIDSYNEQFF. The chain is built from TRBV27 and TRBJ2-1; TRBD1 is a possible D gene (5 bases). The germline V and J ends were trimmed by 5 bases and 0 bases, with 23 bases remaining between them. Germline V gives CDR1 MNHEY, CDR2 SMNVEV (reference sequence). The CDR3 has 19 amino acids.

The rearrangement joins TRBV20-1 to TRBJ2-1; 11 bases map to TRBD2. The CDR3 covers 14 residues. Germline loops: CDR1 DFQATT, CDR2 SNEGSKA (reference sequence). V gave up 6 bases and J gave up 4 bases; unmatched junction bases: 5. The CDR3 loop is CSALLAGAYNEQFF. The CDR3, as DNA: TGCAGTGCGTTACTAGCGGGGGCATACAATGAGCAGTTCTTC.

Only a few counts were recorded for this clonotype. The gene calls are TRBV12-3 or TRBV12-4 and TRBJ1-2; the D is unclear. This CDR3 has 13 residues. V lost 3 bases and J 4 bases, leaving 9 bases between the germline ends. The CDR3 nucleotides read TGTGCCAGCAGTTTTGGGGATTTCTATGGCTACACCTTC. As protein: CASSFGDFYGYTF.

The CDR3 region has the DNA TGTGCCAGCAGTACAATCAGGACCTACGAGCAGTACTTC. Protein: CASSTIRTYEQYF. V is TRBV28 and J is TRBJ2-7; D call uncertain. CDR3 length: 13 amino acids. Per germline, CDR1 MDHEN and CDR2 SYDVKM. V gave up 5 bases and J gave up 2 bases, with 10 bases separating them. Full variable domain (missing parts from reference TRBV28 and TRBJ2-7): DVKVTQSSRYLVKRTGEKVFLECVQDMDHENMFWYRQDPGLGLRLIYFSYDVKMKEKGDIPEGYSVSREKKERFSLILESASTNQTSMYLCASSTIRTYEQYFGPGTRLTVT.

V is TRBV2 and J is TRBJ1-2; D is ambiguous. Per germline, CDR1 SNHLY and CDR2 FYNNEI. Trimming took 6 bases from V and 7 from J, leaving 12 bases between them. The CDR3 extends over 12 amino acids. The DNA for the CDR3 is TGTGCCAGCAGCCTTCCGGAGGGTGGCTACACCTTC. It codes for CASSLPEGGYTF.

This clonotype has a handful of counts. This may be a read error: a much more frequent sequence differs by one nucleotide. The CDR3 here is CASSYQGRGRYEQYF. In nucleotides, the CDR3 is TGCGCCAGCAGCTACCAGGGCAGGGGGCGCTACGAGCAGTACTTC. The chain has TRBV5-1 and TRBJ2-7; 8 positions agree with TRBD1. The trim removed 3 bases at V and 3 bases at J, leaving 8 bases unmatched. Germline CDR1 SGHRS, CDR2 YFSETQ. This CDR3 is 15 amino acids long.

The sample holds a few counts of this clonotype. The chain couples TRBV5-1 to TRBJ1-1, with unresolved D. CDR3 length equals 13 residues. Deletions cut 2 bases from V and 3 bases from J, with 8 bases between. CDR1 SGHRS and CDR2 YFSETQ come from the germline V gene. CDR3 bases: TGCGCCAGCAGCTTATTAGAGGACACTGAAGCTTTCTTT. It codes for CASSLLEDTEAFF.

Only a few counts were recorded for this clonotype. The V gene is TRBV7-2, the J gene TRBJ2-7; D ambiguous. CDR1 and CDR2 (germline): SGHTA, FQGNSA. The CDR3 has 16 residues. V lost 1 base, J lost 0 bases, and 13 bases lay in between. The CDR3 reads CASSLVSRGSSYEQYF. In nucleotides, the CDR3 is TGTGCCAGCAGCTTAGTATCCCGAGGAAGCTCCTACGAGCAGTACTTC.

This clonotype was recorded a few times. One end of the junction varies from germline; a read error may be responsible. The CDR3 region has the DNA TGTGCCAGCAGTCCGATTACTAGCGGACCCTACACTGAGCAGTTCTTC. It is translated as CASSPITSGPYTEQFF. This sequence joins TRBV28 and TRBJ2-1; 8 bases are a match to TRBD2. The germline V gene has CDR1 MDHEN and CDR2 SYDVKM. The CDR3 contains 16 residues. The full variable domain, with the rest looked up from reference TRBV28 and TRBJ2-1, is DVKVTQSSRYLVKRTGEKVFLECVQDMDHENMFWYRQDPGLGLRLIYFSYDVKMKEKGDIPEGYSVSREKKERFSLILESASTNQTSMYLCASSPITSGPYTEQFFGPGTRLTVL.

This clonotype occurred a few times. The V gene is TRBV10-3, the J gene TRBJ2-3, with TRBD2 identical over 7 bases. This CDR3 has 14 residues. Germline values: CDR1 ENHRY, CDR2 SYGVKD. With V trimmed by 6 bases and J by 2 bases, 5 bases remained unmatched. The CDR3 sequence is CAIRLTSDTDTQYF. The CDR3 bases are TGTGCCATCAGACTAACTAGCGACACAGATACGCAGTATTTT.

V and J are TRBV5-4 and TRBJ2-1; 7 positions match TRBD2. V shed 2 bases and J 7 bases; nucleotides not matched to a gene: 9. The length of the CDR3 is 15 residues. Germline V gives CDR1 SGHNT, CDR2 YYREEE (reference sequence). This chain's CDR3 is CASSLFGLVRNEQFF. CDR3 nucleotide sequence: TGTGCCAGCAGCTTATTCGGACTAGTTAGGAATGAGCAGTTCTTC.

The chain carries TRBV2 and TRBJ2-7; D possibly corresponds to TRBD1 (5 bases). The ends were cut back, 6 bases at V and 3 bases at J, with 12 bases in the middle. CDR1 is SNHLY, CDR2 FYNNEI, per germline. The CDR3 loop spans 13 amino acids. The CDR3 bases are TGTGCCAGCAGCGTGACAGCCTTCTACGAGCAGTACTTC. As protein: CASSVTAFYEQYF.

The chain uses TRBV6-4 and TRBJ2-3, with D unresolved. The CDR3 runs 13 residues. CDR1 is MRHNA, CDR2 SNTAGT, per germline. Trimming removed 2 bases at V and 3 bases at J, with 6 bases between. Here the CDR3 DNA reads TGTGCCAGCAGTGACCAACCTACAGATACGCAGTATTTT. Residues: CASSDQPTDTQYF.

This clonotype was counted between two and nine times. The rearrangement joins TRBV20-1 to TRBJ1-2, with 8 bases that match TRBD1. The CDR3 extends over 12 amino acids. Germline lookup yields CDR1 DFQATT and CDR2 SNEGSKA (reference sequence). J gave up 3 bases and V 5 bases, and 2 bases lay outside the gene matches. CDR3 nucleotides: TGCAGTGCTCCGACAGGGGACTATGGCTACACCTTC. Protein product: CSAPTGDYGYTF.